What follows are 21 T cell receptor beta chains derived from one specimen sequenced in a study of cytomegalovirus exposure and HLA in healthy donors. PCR primers comprised 60 Vbeta and 13 Jbeta primers. Profiled with immunoSEQ multiplex PCR; TCRdb holds only in-frame clones, not every one. Among more than 75,000 clones listed, 79% were seen once. The sample taken for sequencing was PBMCs. The receptor set was obtained from a woman in her 40s in good health and CMV-seronegative.

The chain uses TRBV6-6 and TRBJ2-7; 13 nucleotides match TRBD2. The ends lost 7 bases at V and 3 bases at J; junction bases unmatched: 6. Germline V gene sequence: CDR1 MNHNY, CDR2 SVGAGI (reference sequence). CDR3 length: 15 residues. CDR3 in DNA: TGTGCCAGCATCGCAACTAGCGGGGGGGACTACGAGCAGTACTTC. Its protein product is CASIATSGGDYEQYF.

The rearrangement links TRBV29-1 to TRBJ2-2, with 8 bases lining up with TRBD1. V lost 7 bases and J lost 0; bases outside the gene matches: 1. The CDR3 extends over 13 amino acids. CDR1 SQVTM and CDR2 ANQGSEA come from the germline V gene. CDR3 residues: CSAQGANTGELFF. The CDR3 coding sequence is TGCAGCGCACAGGGGGCGAACACCGGGGAGCTGTTTTTT.

This sequence joins TRBV29-1 and TRBJ2-1, with 12 bases aligning to TRBD2. This CDR3 spans 17 amino acids. CDR1 and CDR2 (germline): SQVTM, ANQGSEA. Losses at the gene ends were 6 bases for V and 4 bases for J; bases not matched to a gene: 13. CDR3 nucleotides: TGCAGCGTCGGAGGGGGGGGCCTAGCGGGGGGGTACAATGAGCAGTTCTTC. It encodes CSVGGGGLAGGYNEQFF.

The chain carries TRBV5-1 and TRBJ1-1; 7 positions match TRBD1. This CDR3 has 14 residues. The germline gives CDR1 SGHRS, CDR2 YFSETQ. With 4 bases clipped from V and 1 base from J, the junction kept 4 bases outside the gene matches. DNA of the CDR3: TGCGCCAGCAGCGTCGGGACAGCGAACACTGAAGCTTTCTTT. Protein sequence: CASSVGTANTEAFF.

The chain recombines TRBV5-4 with TRBJ1-1; 9 bases fit TRBD1. CDR3 length: 15 residues. With 3 bases clipped from V and 1 base from J, the junction kept 4 bases outside the gene matches. In germline, CDR1 is SGHNT, CDR2 YYREEE (reference sequence). DNA for the CDR3: TGTGCCAGCAGCTCCCCGGGACAGGGGAACACTGAAGCTTTCTTT. Translated: CASSSPGQGNTEAFF.

The chain combines TRBV29-1 with TRBJ1-1; D not resolved. This CDR3 is built from 18 residues. Trimming removed 4 bases from V and 7 bases from J, with 31 bases in between. Germline CDR1 SQVTM, CDR2 ANQGSEA. DNA of the CDR3: TGCAGCGTTGGCGCTCGATCGGCTCCCAGCGGGCCAGGCCGTGAAGCTTTCTTT. The encoded protein is CSVGARSAPSGPGREAFF.

As regards this clone: The junction shows a germline mismatch at one end, possibly a read error. This chain links TRBV5-4 with TRBJ1-2; tentatively, D is TRBD1 (6 bases). The length of the CDR3 is 16 residues. The V gene's germline CDR1 is SGHNT and CDR2 YYREEE (reference sequence). DNA of the CDR3: TGTGCCAGCAGCTTGGGGAGTCAGGGACCCACTGGGGGCTACCCCTTC. It encodes CASSLGSQGPTGGYPF.

A single count supports this clone. The gene calls are TRBV27 and TRBJ2-7; a weak D match, TRBD2 (6 bases). V was clipped by 4 bases and J by 7 bases, with 17 bases between them. In germline, CDR1 is MNHEY, CDR2 SMNVEV (reference sequence). The CDR3 has 14 amino acids. CDR3 coding DNA: TGTGCCAGCAGTTCCCCGGCGACGGGACTGGAGCAGTACTTC. Translated: CASSSPATGLEQYF.

The chain couples TRBV19 to TRBJ1-5; TRBD1 matches 7 bases. Trimming took 4 bases from V and 4 from J; bases not matched to a gene: 16. The length of the CDR3 is 18 residues. Germline assignment: CDR1 LNHDA and CDR2 SQIVND (reference sequence). The CDR3 DNA reads as TGTGCCAGTAGTACCGCCGGACAGGATCCGTCAAAAAATCAGCCCCAGCATTTT. Its translation is CASSTAGQDPSKNQPQHF.

The gene calls are TRBV7-9 and TRBJ1-5, with a possible D match to TRBD1 (6 bases). Between the trimmed V and J ends, which lost 5 bases and 3 bases, there was a span of 11 bases. This CDR3 region has 14 residues. The germline CDR1 and CDR2 sequences are SEHNR and FQNEAQ (reference sequence). The chain's CDR3 is CASSPGQYNQPQHF. The CDR3 DNA sequence: TGTGCCAGCAGCCCAGGACAGTACAATCAGCCCCAGCATTTT.

This chain joins TRBV9 and TRBJ2-1; TRBD1 agrees at 8 bases. The germline V gene has CDR1 SGDLS and CDR2 YYNGEE. V dropped 3 bases and J dropped 0; count of bases not matched to a gene: 2. This CDR3 is 15 amino acids long. CDR3 sequence (DNA): TGTGCCAGCAGCGCAGGGGGCAGCTCCTACAATGAGCAGTTCTTC. Residues: CASSAGGSSYNEQFF.

Note on this clone: A junction boundary mismatches the germline segment, possibly from a read error. The chain carries TRBV6-1 and TRBJ2-1; D not certain. This CDR3 has 11 residues. CDR1 is MNHNS and CDR2 is SASEGT in the germline V gene. For the CDR3, the DNA is TGTGCCAGCAATGAACGTGATGAGCAGTTCTTC. The encoded protein is CASNERDEQFF.

V is TRBV4-3 and J is TRBJ2-2; the D gene is possibly TRBD2 (5 bases). Trimming removed 4 bases at V and 5 bases at J, with 20 bases between. Germline values: CDR1 LGHNA, CDR2 YSLEER. The length of the CDR3 is 17 residues. This CDR3 is CASSPMRELLRTGELFF. The CDR3, as DNA: TGCGCCAGCAGCCCAATGAGGGAACTCCTTCGGACCGGGGAGCTGTTTTTT.

The V gene is TRBV9, the J gene TRBJ1-5; D is perhaps TRBD1 (5 bases). The CDR3 spans 14 residues. The V and J ends lost 0 bases and 9 bases respectively, with 13 bases between them. From germline, CDR1 is SGDLS and CDR2 YYNGEE. The CDR3 nucleotides are TGTGCCAGCAGCGTAGGCCCGGGGGAGGGGCCCCAGCATTTT. The encoded protein is CASSVGPGEGPQHF.

This clone appeared a few times. The CDR3 DNA is TGTGCCAGCAGCCAAGAGGGGACAGGGGGCAGGAGTGAAAAACTGTTTTTT. Translation gives CASSQEGTGGRSEKLFF. V and J are TRBV4-2 and TRBJ1-4; TRBD1 aligns across 12 bases. V was pared by 0 bases and J by 7 bases, with 6 bases of the junction left unmatched. The CDR3 runs 17 residues. Germline V CDR1 and CDR2: LGHNA, YNFKEQ.

This chain joins TRBV11-1 and TRBJ2-2; TRBD2 is a possible D gene (5 bases). The V end was cut by 2 bases, the J end by 7 bases, with 11 bases between. Germline CDR1 SGHAT, CDR2 FQDESV (reference sequence). The CDR3 loop spans 14 amino acids. The CDR3 sequence: CASSLWGEGGELFF. In nucleotides, the CDR3 is TGTGCCAGCAGCTTATGGGGAGAGGGCGGGGAGCTGTTTTTT.

J is TRBJ2-2 and V is TRBV19, with 12 bases identical to TRBD2. The CDR3 contains 17 residues. The germline gives CDR1 LNHDA, CDR2 SQIVND (reference sequence). With V trimmed by 7 bases and J by 8 bases, 14 bases remained unmatched. The chain's CDR3 is CASNNPTSGGPRGELFF. The CDR3 DNA reads TGTGCCAGTAACAACCCGACTAGCGGGGGCCCTCGGGGGGAGCTGTTTTTT.

This chain links TRBV28 with TRBJ1-6, with no clear D. The length of the CDR3 is 13 residues. Germline V lookup: CDR1 MDHEN, CDR2 SYDVKM. The V end lost 6 bases, the J end lost 6 bases, and 9 bases lay between the germline ends. In nucleotides, the CDR3 is TGTGCCAGCAGCTTAGTACTTAATTCACCCCTCCACTTT. Translated: CASSLVLNSPLHF.

V usage is TRBV15 and J usage is TRBJ1-3; possibly TRBD1 for D (6 bases). The V end was cut by 1 base, the J end by 2 bases, with 15 bases between. This CDR3 region has 17 residues. The V gene's germline CDR1 is LNHNV and CDR2 YYDKDF (reference sequence). CDR3 bases: TGTGCCACCAGCAGAGCTACCGGGACAAGGGCTGGAAACACCATATATTTT. This codes for CATSRATGTRAGNTIYF.

The CDR3 spells CSGQGEGYGYTF. The DNA of the CDR3 is TGCAGCGGACAGGGGGAAGGGTATGGCTACACCTTC. The chain carries TRBV29-1 and TRBJ1-2, with 9 bases that match TRBD1. J was trimmed by 5 bases and V by 7 bases; bases with no gene match: 5. There are 12 residues in the CDR3. Germline values: CDR1 SQVTM, CDR2 ANQGSEA.

This chain links TRBV5-4 with TRBJ2-1; tentatively, D is TRBD1 (6 bases). Germline CDR1 is SGHNT and CDR2 is YYREEE (reference sequence). V was clipped by 1 base and J by 2 bases, with 10 bases between them. The CDR3 loop spans 15 amino acids. The CDR3 region has the DNA TGTGCCAGCAGCTTGCAGGGGAGTACCTACAATGAGCAGTTCTTC. This translates into CASSLQGSTYNEQFF.